This TCR beta chain emerged from a study of T cell responses to AZD1222 COVID-19 vaccine. Study outcomes and limitations: Repertoires were obtained only post-peak T cell response. Donors were chiefly white British, with a greater number of females, and clonal diversity was perhaps underestimated.

Comments on this clone: Its antigen is undetermined.

The assay was immunoSEQ multiplex PCR, and TCRdb's table has in-frame clones only and misses some. This sample has 90,000 to 100,000 clones; 70% to 90% occur once, and the top ten carry under 3.5%. CDR3 length: 17 amino acids. J lost 2 bases, V lost 2 bases, and 7 bases had no gene match. CDR1 is KGHSH, CDR2 LQKENI, per germline. The receptor's source is an adult in good health. This rearrangement joins TRBV18 to TRBJ2-3, with 10 bases aligning to TRBD2. The sample was peripheral blood, taken on day 0 of AZD1222 vaccination. CDR3 coding DNA: TGTGCCAGCTCACCATACTCTCTAGCGGGGGCCACAGATACGCAGTATTTT. Its translation is CASSPYSLAGATDTQYF.